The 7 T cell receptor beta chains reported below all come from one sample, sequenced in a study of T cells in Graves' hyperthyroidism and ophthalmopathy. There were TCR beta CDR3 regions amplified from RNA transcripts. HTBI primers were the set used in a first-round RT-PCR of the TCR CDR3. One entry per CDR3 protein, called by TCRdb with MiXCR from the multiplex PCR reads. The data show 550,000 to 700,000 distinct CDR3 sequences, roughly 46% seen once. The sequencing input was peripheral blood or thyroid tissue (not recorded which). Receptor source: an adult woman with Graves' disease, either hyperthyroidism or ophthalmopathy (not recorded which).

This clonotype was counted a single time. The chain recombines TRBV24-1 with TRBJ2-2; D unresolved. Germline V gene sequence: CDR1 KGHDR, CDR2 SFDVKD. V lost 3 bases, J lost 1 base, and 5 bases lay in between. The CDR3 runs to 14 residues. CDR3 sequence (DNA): TGTGCCACCAGTGATAGAAAGAACACCGGGGAGCTGTTTTTT. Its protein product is CATSDRKNTGELFF.

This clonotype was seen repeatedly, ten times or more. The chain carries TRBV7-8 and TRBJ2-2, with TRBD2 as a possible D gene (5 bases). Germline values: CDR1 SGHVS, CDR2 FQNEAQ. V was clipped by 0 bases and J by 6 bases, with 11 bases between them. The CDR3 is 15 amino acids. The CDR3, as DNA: TGTGCCAGCAGCTTAGCGTTTTGGGGAGCCGGGGAGCTGTTTTTT. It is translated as CASSLAFWGAGELFF.

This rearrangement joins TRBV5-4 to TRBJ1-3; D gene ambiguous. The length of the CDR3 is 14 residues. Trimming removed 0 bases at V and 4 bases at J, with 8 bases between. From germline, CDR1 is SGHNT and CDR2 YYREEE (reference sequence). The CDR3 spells CASSLGGFGNTIYF. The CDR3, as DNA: TGTGCCAGCAGCTTGGGGGGTTTCGGAAACACCATATATTTT.

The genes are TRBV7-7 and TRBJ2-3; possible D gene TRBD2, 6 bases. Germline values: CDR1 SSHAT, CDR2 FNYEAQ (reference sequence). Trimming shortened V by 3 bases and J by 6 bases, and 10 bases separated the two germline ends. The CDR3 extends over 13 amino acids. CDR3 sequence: CASSFTSRDTQYF. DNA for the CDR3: TGTGCCAGCAGCTTTACTAGCAGGGATACGCAGTATTTT. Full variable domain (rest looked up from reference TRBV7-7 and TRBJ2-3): GAGVSQSPRYKVTKRGQDVTLRCDPISSHATLYWYQQALGQGPEFLTYFNYEAQPDKSGLPSDRFSAERPEGSISTLTIQRTEQRDSAMYRCASSFTSRDTQYFGPGTRLTVL.

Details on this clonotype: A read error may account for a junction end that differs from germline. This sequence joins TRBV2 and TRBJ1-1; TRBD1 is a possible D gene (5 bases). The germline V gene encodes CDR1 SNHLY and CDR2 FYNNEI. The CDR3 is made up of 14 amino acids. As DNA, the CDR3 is TGTGCCAGCAGTGGGATGAGGATGGACACCGAAGCTTTCTTT. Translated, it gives CASSGMRMDTEAFF.

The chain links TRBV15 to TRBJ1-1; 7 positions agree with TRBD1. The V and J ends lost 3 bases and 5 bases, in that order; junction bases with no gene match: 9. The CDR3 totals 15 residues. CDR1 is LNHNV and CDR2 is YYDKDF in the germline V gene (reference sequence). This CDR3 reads CATSSLGQVETEAFF. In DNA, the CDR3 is TGTGCCACCAGCAGCTTAGGACAGGTGGAAACTGAAGCTTTCTTT.

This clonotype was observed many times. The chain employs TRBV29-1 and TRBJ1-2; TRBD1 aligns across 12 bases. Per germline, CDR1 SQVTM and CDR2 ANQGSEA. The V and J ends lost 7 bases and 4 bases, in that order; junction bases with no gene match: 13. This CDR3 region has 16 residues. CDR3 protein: CSAQGTGGVRSYGYTF. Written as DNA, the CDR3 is TGCAGCGCCCAAGGGACAGGGGGCGTCCGCAGCTATGGCTACACCTTC. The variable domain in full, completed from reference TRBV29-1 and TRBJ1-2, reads SAVISQKPSRDICQRGTSLTIQCQVDSQVTMMFWYRQQPGQSLTLIATANQGSEATYESGFVIDKFPISRPNLTFSTLTVSNMSPEDSSIYLCSAQGTGGVRSYGYTFGSGTRLTVV.